The 21 T cell receptor beta chains presented below share a single source sample, sequenced in a study of monozygotic twins with inflammatory bowel disease. TCRdb re-called the 5' RACE reads; every CDR3 protein appears as one record, without DNA. Its clone listing holds about 99,000 distinct CDR3 sequences. Sequencing was carried out using blood. The receptors were gathered from a human donor with ulcerative colitis or Crohn's disease, or a healthy co-twin of an affected twin (not recorded which).

The chain combines TRBV7-8 with TRBJ1-4; with no DNA, the TCRdb D assignment of TRBD1 cannot be verified. The CDR3 spans 15 residues. Germline CDR1 SGHVS, CDR2 FQNEAQ. The chain's CDR3 is CASRRSRGVKEKLFF.

This chain uses TRBV20-1 with TRBJ2-3; TCRdb's D call of TRBD2 is untestable without DNA. The CDR3 runs to 15 residues. Germline loops: CDR1 DFQATT, CDR2 SNEGSKA (reference sequence). This CDR3 is CSASTSRTNTDTQYF.

This sequence joins TRBV23-1 and TRBJ2-2; no DNA is available, so the TRBD2 call from TCRdb remains unchecked. TRBV23-1 is an open reading frame, and its role is uncertain. CDR3 length: 17 residues. The CDR3 spells CASSQSVAEENTGELFF.

V and J are TRBV7-9 and TRBJ2-3; the TRBD1 assignment by TCRdb is unverifiable without DNA. The CDR3 consists of 16 residues. Germline loops: CDR1 SEHNR, CDR2 FQNEAQ (reference sequence). The CDR3 is CASSPPGGLRTDTQYF.

The chain joins TRBV6-1 to TRBJ2-3; without DNA, the TCRdb call of TRBD2 cannot be checked. The germline V gene has CDR1 MNHNS and CDR2 SASEGT. This CDR3 is 15 amino acids long. Here the CDR3 reads CASKYSGTSTDTQYF.

V gene TRBV15 combines with J gene TRBJ2-7. Germline-derived CDR1 and CDR2 are LNHNV and YYDKDF (reference sequence). CDR3 length equals 15 residues. CDR3 protein: CATSRAARGSYEQYF.

V is TRBV29-1 and J is TRBJ1-2; checking the TCRdb D call of TRBD1 is not possible without DNA. The CDR3 runs to 13 residues. Germline CDR1 reads SQVTM; CDR2 reads ANQGSEA. CDR3 amino acids: CSVPGQKIGGYTF.

V and J are TRBV9 and TRBJ2-1; the TRBD1 assignment by TCRdb is unverifiable without DNA. Looked up from germline, CDR1 is SGDLS and CDR2 is YYNGEE. This CDR3 region has 15 residues. The CDR3 reads CASSVSGASYNEQFF.

The V gene is TRBV7-8, the J gene TRBJ2-5; lacking DNA, the TRBD1 call made by TCRdb goes unchecked. The CDR3 is 14 residues long. Germline loops: CDR1 SGHVS, CDR2 FQNEAQ. The chain's CDR3 is CASSSRTGLGTQYF.

The CDR3 region is CASSPTITETQYF. The rearrangement links TRBV3-1 to TRBJ2-5. The CDR3 loop spans 13 amino acids. Per germline, CDR1 LGHDT and CDR2 YNNKEL (reference sequence).

The V and J genes are TRBV12-3 or TRBV12-4 and TRBJ2-2; the TCRdb D gene call, TRBD1, has no DNA to confirm it. The CDR3 covers 18 residues. CDR3 protein: CASSLEIWDRENTGELFF.

This chain links TRBV20-1 with TRBJ2-7; TCRdb's assignment of TRBD1 cannot be checked, as there is no DNA. Germline V gene sequence: CDR1 DFQATT, CDR2 SNEGSKA (reference sequence). The CDR3 consists of 12 residues. CDR3: CSAPVQGHEQYF.

The V gene is TRBV7-8, the J gene TRBJ2-3; TCRdb selects TRBD1, and the lack of DNA leaves this call unchecked. This CDR3 has 18 residues. Germline CDR1 and CDR2: SGHVS and FQNEAQ. The CDR3 spells CASSLAAGGGTSTDTQYF.

The chain joins TRBV12-3 or TRBV12-4 to TRBJ2-2. The CDR3 is 14 amino acids. The CDR3 reads CSSSFDGYTEELFF.

The chain joins TRBV29-1 to TRBJ1-3. In germline, CDR1 is SQVTM, CDR2 ANQGSEA. The CDR3 consists of 14 residues. CDR3 in amino acids: CSVATVNSGNTIYF.

V is TRBV20-1 and J is TRBJ2-4; checking the TCRdb D call of TRBD2 is not possible without DNA. Germline CDR1 DFQATT, CDR2 SNEGSKA (reference sequence). This CDR3 is 15 amino acids long. The CDR3 loop is CSANWMSGRENIQYF.

The chain's CDR3 is CARYLMNTEAFF. The V gene is TRBV3-1, the J gene TRBJ1-1. The CDR3 loop spans 12 amino acids. Germline V gene lookup returns CDR1 LGHDT and CDR2 YNNKEL (reference sequence).

The rearrangement joins TRBV7-9 to TRBJ1-1; as DNA is missing, the TRBD1 call by TCRdb cannot be tested. The germline V gene has CDR1 SEHNR and CDR2 FQNEAQ (reference sequence). This CDR3 region has 11 residues. The CDR3 is CASSSAGAAFF.

V gene TRBV7-6 combines with J gene TRBJ2-1; TCRdb designates TRBD1, a call that cannot be tested without DNA. Germline assignment: CDR1 SGHVS and CDR2 FNYEAQ. The CDR3 extends over 18 amino acids. CDR3: CASSLGQGAIRSYNEQFF.

J is TRBJ2-3 and V is TRBV7-2; TCRdb's D call of TRBD2 is untestable without DNA. The CDR3 runs to 16 residues. The germline CDR1 and CDR2 sequences are SGHTA and FQGNSA. The CDR3 reads CASSLNSGRTPDTQYF.

The chain combines TRBV7-2 with TRBJ1-4. The length of the CDR3 is 16 residues. Looked up from germline, CDR1 is SGHTA and CDR2 is FQGNSA. This CDR3 is CASSLARGPSNEKLFF.